This TCR beta chain comes out of a study of blood T cell repertoires in COVID-19. Study overall: There were acute and convalescent COVID-19 samples, and they came from the United States, Italy and Spain. PBMCs, B-cell-depleted T cells, or T cells were the source of the cDNA or gDNA that made up the material.

Per the study methods: Nucleated cell number was recorded as an estimate derived from reference gene primer amplification. TCRdb keeps only in-frame clones here, not all; method: immunoSEQ multiplex PCR. V and J calls and clone size come straight from that table; D and trimming were deduced from the DNA. The data contain around 140,000 clones, about 82% of them singletons. CDR1 SGHTA and CDR2 FQGNSA come from the germline V gene. V shed 5 bases and J shed 4 bases, with 15 bases lying between them. CDR3 length: 14 residues. This chain uses TRBV7-2 with TRBJ2-7, with D perhaps matching TRBD2 (6 bases). This sequence was found in a woman of 80 years or more with active or convalescent COVID-19. The sequencing sample was made of peripheral blood. CDR3 residues: CASSTSGGEYEQYF. The CDR3 nucleotides are TGTGCCAGCAGCACCTCGGGCGGGGAGTACGAGCAGTACTTC.